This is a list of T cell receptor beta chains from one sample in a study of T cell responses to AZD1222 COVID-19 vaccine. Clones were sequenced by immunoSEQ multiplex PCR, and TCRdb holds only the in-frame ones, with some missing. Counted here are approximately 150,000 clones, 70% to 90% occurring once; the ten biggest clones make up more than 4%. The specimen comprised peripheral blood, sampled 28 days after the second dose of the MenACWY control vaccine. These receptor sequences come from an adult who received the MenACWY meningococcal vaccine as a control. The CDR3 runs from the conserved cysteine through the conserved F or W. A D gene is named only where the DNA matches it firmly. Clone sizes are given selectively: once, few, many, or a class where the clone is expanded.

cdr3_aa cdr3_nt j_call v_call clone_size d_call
CASSKETGEQYF TGTGCCAGCAGCAAGGAAACAGGCGAGCAGTACTTC TRBJ2-7 TRBV21-1 . .
CSARGVGELFF TGCAGTGCTAGAGGGGTCGGGGAGCTGTTTTTT TRBJ2-2 TRBV20-1 . .
CASSLLNTEAFF TGTGCCAGTTCGCTTTTGAACACTGAAGCTTTCTTT TRBJ1-1 TRBV28 . .
CASSEDPGQGVAGELFF TGTGCCAGCAGCGAGGACCCGGGACAGGGTGTTGCCGGGGAGCTGTTTTTT TRBJ2-2 TRBV5-4 . TRBD1
CASSLSARGLAGNDEQFF TGTGCCAGCAGTTTATCGGCAAGGGGACTAGCGGGTAATGATGAGCAGTTCTTC TRBJ2-1 TRBV27 . TRBD2
CASSEERGSGYTF TGTGCCAGCAGCGAAGAGAGGGGTTCGGGCTACACCTTC TRBJ1-2 TRBV28 . .
CASNAGTGPYEQYF TGTGCCAGCAACGCCGGGACAGGACCCTACGAGCAGTACTTC TRBJ2-7 TRBV11-2 . TRBD1
CASSWGGVASDGYTF TGTGCCAGCAGCTGGGGGGGCGTTGCCTCGGATGGCTACACCTTC TRBJ1-2 TRBV7-2 . .
CAISWTEGLGEQYF TGTGCCATCAGTTGGACAGAGGGGTTGGGCGAGCAGTACTTC TRBJ2-7 TRBV10-3 . .
CATSDLTGNEQFF TGTGCCACCAGTGACTTGACAGGGAATGAGCAGTTCTTC TRBJ2-1 TRBV24-1 . TRBD1
CASSMEPSGTGELFF TGTGCCAGTAGTATGGAGCCTAGCGGGACCGGGGAGCTGTTTTTT TRBJ2-2 TRBV19 . TRBD2
CATSRDLGGLTKNIQYF TGTGCCACCAGCAGAGATTTGGGGGGGCTGACCAAAAACATTCAGTACTTC TRBJ2-4 TRBV15 . .
CASSSTGELNTGELFF TGTGCCAGCAGTTCCACAGGGGAGCTGAACACCGGGGAGCTGTTTTTT TRBJ2-2 TRBV28 . TRBD1
CSIRGPGETQYF TGCAGCATCAGGGGTCCTGGGGAGACCCAGTACTTC TRBJ2-5 TRBV29-1 . .
CASSLVSGVNRGSPLHF TGTGCCAGCAGCTTGGTCTCAGGGGTGAATAGGGGCTCACCCCTCCACTTT TRBJ1-6 TRBV5-4 . .
CASSQSTGDQPQHF TGTGCCAGCAGCCAATCCACAGGGGATCAGCCCCAGCATTTT TRBJ1-5 TRBV4-2 few TRBD1
CASSYPGQREEPQHF TGTGCCAGCAGTTACCCGGGACAGCGAGAGGAGCCCCAGCATTTT TRBJ1-5 TRBV6-2/TRBV6-3 . TRBD1
CASSTGTSGTSYEQYF TGTGCCAGCAGTACCGGGACTAGCGGGACTTCCTACGAGCAGTACTTC TRBJ2-7 TRBV6-2/TRBV6-3 once TRBD2
CASSPTGTSGSGTGELFF TGTGCCAGCTCACCGACGGGTACTAGCGGGAGCGGTACCGGGGAGCTGTTTTTT TRBJ2-2 TRBV18 . TRBD2
CASSERTNSYNEQFF TGCGCCAGCAGTGAGAGAACTAACTCCTACAATGAGCAGTTCTTC TRBJ2-1 TRBV10-1 . .
CASKAGSRSGNQPQHF TGTGCCAGCAAGGCCGGGTCTCGCTCCGGCAATCAGCCCCAGCATTTT TRBJ1-5 TRBV28 . .
CASSMLLGRLAWINEQYF TGTGCCAGCAGCATGCTCTTGGGACGACTAGCGTGGATCAACGAGCAGTACTTC TRBJ2-7 TRBV21-1 once .
CSVERQSQETQYF TGCAGCGTTGAAAGACAGTCCCAAGAGACCCAGTACTTC TRBJ2-5 TRBV29-1 . .
CASSPRQGASYEQYF TGTGCCAGCTCACCCAGACAGGGGGCGTCCTACGAGCAGTACTTC TRBJ2-7 TRBV18 . TRBD1
CASSLPHRYYGYTF TGTGCCAGCAGCTTGCCCCACCGTTACTATGGCTACACCTTC TRBJ1-2 TRBV5-8 . .
CASSNGQGVGTDTQYF TGTGCCAGCAGCAACGGACAGGGGGTCGGCACAGATACGCAGTATTTT TRBJ2-3 TRBV6-6 . TRBD1
CASSFGGAGGSSYEQYF TGTGCCAGCAGCTTCGGGGGAGCGGGGGGGAGCTCCTACGAGCAGTACTTC TRBJ2-7 TRBV11-2 once TRBD2
CASSYWDRGNTEAFF TGTGCCAGCAGTTACTGGGACAGGGGGAACACTGAAGCTTTCTTT TRBJ1-1 TRBV6-2/TRBV6-3 . TRBD1
CAWRTGTSADTQYF TGTGCCTGGCGGACTGGGACTAGTGCAGATACGCAGTATTTT TRBJ2-3 TRBV30 . TRBD2
CASSDAPGGNTKNIQYF TGTGCCAGCAGTGACGCTCCAGGGGGTAACACCAAAAACATTCAGTACTTC TRBJ2-4 TRBV6-1 . TRBD1
CASGLGRLAGGPGTDTQYF TGTGCTAGTGGTTTGGGACGGCTAGCGGGAGGGCCAGGGACAGATACGCAGTATTTT TRBJ2-3 TRBV12-5 . TRBD2
CASSLFPQGPRDQPQHF TGCGCCAGCAGCTTGTTCCCCCAGGGACCGCGTGATCAGCCCCAGCATTTT TRBJ1-5 TRBV5-1 . .
CASSKVGVGTGGTYEQYF TGTGCCAGCAGTAAAGTAGGTGTCGGGACAGGGGGAACCTACGAGCAGTACTTC TRBJ2-7 TRBV6-1 . TRBD1
CASSYSERGSTEAFF TGTGCCAGCAGTTACTCGGAGAGGGGGAGCACTGAAGCTTTCTTT TRBJ1-1 TRBV6-5 . .
CAGTGFSYNEQFF TGTGCCGGGACGGGGTTCTCCTACAATGAGCAGTTCTTC TRBJ2-1 TRBV30 . .
CASSLNYGYTF TGTGCCAGTAGTTTAAACTATGGCTACACCTTC TRBJ1-2 TRBV19 . .
CASSLDAGQGARRGYTF TGTGCCAGCAGCTTAGACGCGGGACAGGGGGCGCGGAGGGGCTACACCTTC TRBJ1-2 TRBV7-2 . TRBD1
CSASLVGRSSYNEQFF TGCAGTGCTAGTTTGGTGGGTCGGAGCTCCTACAATGAGCAGTTCTTC TRBJ2-1 TRBV20-1 once .
CASSPGLGEQFF TGTGCCAGCAGCCCAGGGTTAGGTGAGCAGTTCTTC TRBJ2-1 TRBV11-3 . .
CASSMQGAAGELFF TGTGCCAGTAGTATGCAGGGGGCGGCCGGGGAGCTGTTTTTT TRBJ2-2 TRBV19 . TRBD1
CASSQGNSDTQYF TGTGCCAGCAGCCAAGGAAACTCAGATACGCAGTATTTT TRBJ2-3 TRBV3-1/TRBV3-2 . .